A selection of T cell receptor beta chains follows, all from one sample in a study of T cells in narcolepsy. Sequencing used immunoSEQ multiplex PCR; TCRdb keeps in-frame clones, though not all of them. The sample contains about 18,000 clones, roughly 72% of which appear only once. Material: CD45RA- memory CD8+ T cells from PBMCs. These receptors came from a human donor with narcolepsy. Both conserved end residues are part of each CDR3. D genes are given only for firm matches. Some rows have no size entry. The others give once, few or many, or a class for an expanded clone.

j_call,clone_size,v_call,d_call,cdr3_aa,cdr3_nt
TRBJ2-5,.,TRBV13,.,CASVWQETQYF,TGTGCCAGCGTTTGGCAAGAGACCCAGTACTTC
TRBJ2-5,.,TRBV28,TRBD1,CASSRRGTGEETQYF,TGTGCCAGCAGTCGCCGAGGGACAGGGGAAGAGACCCAGTACTTC
TRBJ2-1,.,TRBV7-3,.,CASSPWGVGEQFF,TGTGCCAGCAGCCCATGGGGTGTCGGGGAGCAGTTCTTC
TRBJ2-7,.,TRBV18,TRBD1,CASSPGQGSYEQYF,TGTGCCAGCTCACCGGGACAGGGATCCTACGAGCAGTACTTC
TRBJ1-1,.,TRBV6-1,.,CASSEYRKDTEAFF,TGTGCCAGCAGTGAATACAGAAAGGACACTGAAGCTTTCTTT
TRBJ2-7,once,TRBV2,.,CASSDGRDPYEQYF,TGTGCCAGCAGTGACGGCAGGGACCCCTACGAGCAGTACTTC
TRBJ2-5,.,TRBV9,TRBD1,CASSVGRGIETQYF,TGTGCCAGCAGCGTAGGCAGGGGGATCGAGACCCAGTACTTC
TRBJ1-6,.,TRBV6-1,.,CASSEHGGRGSSYNSPLHF,TGTGCCAGCAGTGAGCATGGAGGACGGGGGAGCTCCTATAATTCACCCCTCCACTTT
TRBJ1-5,.,TRBV6-1,.,CASSVTVDQPQHF,TGTGCCAGCAGTGTAACAGTAGATCAGCCCCAGCATTTT
TRBJ1-3,few,TRBV4-1,.,CASSQPGSGNTIYF,TGCGCCAGCAGCCAACCGGGCTCTGGAAACACCATATATTTT
TRBJ2-2,.,TRBV5-4,.,CASTLKTENTGELFF,TGTGCCAGCACCCTGAAGACAGAGAACACCGGGGAGCTGTTTTTT
TRBJ2-7,.,TRBV6-1,TRBD1,CASGDGTGRSYEQYF,TGTGCCAGCGGAGACGGGACAGGGAGGTCCTACGAGCAGTACTTC
TRBJ2-1,once,TRBV29-1,.,CSVEDPNRQSYNEQFF,TGCAGCGTTGAAGATCCAAACCGACAGTCCTACAATGAGCAGTTCTTC
TRBJ1-1,.,TRBV16,.,CASSQYGLTEAFF,TGTGCCAGCAGCCAATACGGACTCACTGAAGCTTTCTTT
TRBJ2-1,.,TRBV2,TRBD1,CASSEAEDRFSNEQFF,TGTGCCAGCAGTGAAGCTGAGGACAGGTTTTCCAATGAGCAGTTCTTC
TRBJ2-7,.,TRBV4-1,TRBD2,CASSQGGLAGTYEQYF,TGCGCCAGCAGCCAGGGAGGACTAGCGGGGACCTACGAGCAGTACTTC
TRBJ1-1,.,TRBV13,.,CASSLRGWTEAFF,TGTGCCAGCAGCTTGAGGGGTTGGACTGAAGCTTTCTTT
TRBJ1-5,.,TRBV9,TRBD1,CASSEQGTDQPQHF,TGTGCCAGCAGCGAACAGGGGACGGATCAGCCCCAGCATTTT
TRBJ2-7,.,TRBV7-8,.,CASSFGTEIYEQYF,TGTGCCAGCAGCTTCGGGACGGAGATCTACGAGCAGTACTTC
TRBJ2-1,.,TRBV6-4,TRBD2,CASSEAGAENEQFF,TGTGCCAGCAGTGAAGCGGGGGCCGAGAATGAGCAGTTCTTC
TRBJ1-1,few,TRBV27,.,CASSLTRGLTEAFF,TGTGCCAGCAGTCTTACTCGGGGCTTGACTGAAGCTTTCTTT
TRBJ1-3,few,TRBV6-5,.,CASSWGSGNTIYF,TGTGCCAGCTCGTGGGGCTCTGGAAACACCATATATTTT